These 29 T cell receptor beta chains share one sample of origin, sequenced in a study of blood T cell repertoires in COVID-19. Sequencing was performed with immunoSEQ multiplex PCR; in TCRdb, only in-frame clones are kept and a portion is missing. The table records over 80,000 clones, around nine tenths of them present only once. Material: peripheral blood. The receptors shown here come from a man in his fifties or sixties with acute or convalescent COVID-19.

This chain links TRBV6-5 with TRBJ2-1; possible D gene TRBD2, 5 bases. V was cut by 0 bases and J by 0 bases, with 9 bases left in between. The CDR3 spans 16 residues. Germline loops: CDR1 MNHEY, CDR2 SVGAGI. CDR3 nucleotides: TGTGCCAGCAGTTACTCAGCGGCCAGCTCCTACAATGAGCAGTTCTTC. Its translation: CASSYSAASSYNEQFF.

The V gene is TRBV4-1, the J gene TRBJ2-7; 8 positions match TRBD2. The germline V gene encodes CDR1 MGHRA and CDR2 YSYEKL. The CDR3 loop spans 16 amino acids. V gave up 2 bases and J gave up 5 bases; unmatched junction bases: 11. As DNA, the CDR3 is TGCGCCAGCAGCCAAAAAGGGACTAGGGGAGTAGACGAGCAGTACTTC. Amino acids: CASSQKGTRGVDEQYF.

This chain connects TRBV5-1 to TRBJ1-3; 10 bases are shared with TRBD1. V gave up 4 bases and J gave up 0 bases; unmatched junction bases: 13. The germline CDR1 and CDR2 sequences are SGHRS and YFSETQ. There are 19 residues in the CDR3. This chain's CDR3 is CASSLRRTGGFLSGNTIYF. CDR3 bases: TGCGCCAGCAGCCTCCGAAGGACAGGGGGTTTTCTCTCTGGAAACACCATATATTTT.

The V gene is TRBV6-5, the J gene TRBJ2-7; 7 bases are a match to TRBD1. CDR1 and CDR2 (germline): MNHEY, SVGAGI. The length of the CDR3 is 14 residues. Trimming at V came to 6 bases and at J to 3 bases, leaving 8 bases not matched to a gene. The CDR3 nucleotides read TGTGCCAGCAGACAACCGGGACAGAACTACGAGCAGTACTTC. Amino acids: CASRQPGQNYEQYF.

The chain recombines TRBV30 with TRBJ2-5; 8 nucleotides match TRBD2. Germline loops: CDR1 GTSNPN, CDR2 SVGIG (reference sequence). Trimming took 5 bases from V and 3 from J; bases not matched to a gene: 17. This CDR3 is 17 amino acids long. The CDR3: CAWCTGFGSGREETQYF. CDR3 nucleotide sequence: TGTGCCTGGTGCACTGGATTCGGCAGCGGGAGAGAAGAGACCCAGTACTTC.

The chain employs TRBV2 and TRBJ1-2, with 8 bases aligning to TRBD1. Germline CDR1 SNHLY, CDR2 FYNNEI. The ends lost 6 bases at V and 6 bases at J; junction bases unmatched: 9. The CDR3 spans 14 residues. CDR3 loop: CASRGTGTADGYTF. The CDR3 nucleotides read TGTGCCAGCAGGGGGACAGGTACTGCAGATGGCTACACCTTC.

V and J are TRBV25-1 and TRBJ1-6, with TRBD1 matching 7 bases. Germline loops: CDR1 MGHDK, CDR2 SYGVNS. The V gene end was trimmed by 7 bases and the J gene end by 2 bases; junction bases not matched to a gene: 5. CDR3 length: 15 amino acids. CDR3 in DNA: TGTGCCAGCAAAATAGGGACAGCCTATAATTCACCCCTCCACTTT. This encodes CASKIGTAYNSPLHF.

The CDR3 nucleotides are TGTGCCAGCAGTTCGACAGGGGTGAGGGCACCCCTCCACTTT. As protein: CASSSTGVRAPLHF. The J gene is TRBJ1-6, the V gene TRBV6-5; 8 bases match TRBD1. CDR1 is MNHEY, CDR2 SVGAGI, per germline. V lost 4 bases to trimming and J lost 11 bases; unmatched junction nucleotides: 7. The CDR3 covers 14 residues.

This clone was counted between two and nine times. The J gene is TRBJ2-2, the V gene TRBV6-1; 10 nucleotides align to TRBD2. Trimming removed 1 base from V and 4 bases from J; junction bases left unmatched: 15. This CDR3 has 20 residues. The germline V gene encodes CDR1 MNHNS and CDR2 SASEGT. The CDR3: CASSEGPGGLAGDFTGELFF. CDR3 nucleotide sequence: TGTGCCAGCAGTGAAGGCCCAGGGGGCCTAGCGGGAGACTTCACCGGGGAGCTGTTTTTT.

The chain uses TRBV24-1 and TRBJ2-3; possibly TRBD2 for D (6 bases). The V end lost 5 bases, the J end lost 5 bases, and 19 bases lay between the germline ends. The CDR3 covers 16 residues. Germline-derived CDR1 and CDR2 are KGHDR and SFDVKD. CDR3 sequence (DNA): TGTGCCACCAGTGTGAGTCGGGGGACCCTTGTAGATACGCAGTATTTT. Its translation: CATSVSRGTLVDTQYF.

The CDR3 nucleotides read TGTGCCAGCAACCCAGCGGGGAGCACTTACGAGCAGTACTTC. It specifies CASNPAGSTYEQYF. The chain combines TRBV6-5 with TRBJ2-7, with TRBD2 matching 7 bases. CDR3 length equals 14 residues. Losses at the gene ends were 7 bases for V and 4 bases for J; bases not matched to a gene: 10. Germline lookup yields CDR1 MNHEY and CDR2 SVGAGI.

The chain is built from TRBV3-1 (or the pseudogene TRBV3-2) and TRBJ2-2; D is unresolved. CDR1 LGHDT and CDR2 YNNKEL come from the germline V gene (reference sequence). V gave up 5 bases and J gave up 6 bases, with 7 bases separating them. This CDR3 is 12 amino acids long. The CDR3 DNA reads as TGTGCCAGCAGCTCCCGGGCCGGGGAGCTGTTTTTT. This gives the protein CASSSRAGELFF.

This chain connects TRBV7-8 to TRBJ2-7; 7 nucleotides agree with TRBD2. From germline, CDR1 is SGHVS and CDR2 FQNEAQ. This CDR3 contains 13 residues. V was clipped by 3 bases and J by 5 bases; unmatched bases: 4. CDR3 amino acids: CASSFSSGDEQYF. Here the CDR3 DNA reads TGTGCCAGCAGCTTTTCTAGCGGTGACGAGCAGTACTTC.

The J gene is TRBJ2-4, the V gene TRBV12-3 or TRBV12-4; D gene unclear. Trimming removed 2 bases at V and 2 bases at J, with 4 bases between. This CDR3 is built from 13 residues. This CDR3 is CASSLSTKNIQYF. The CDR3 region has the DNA TGTGCCAGCAGTTTAAGCACCAAAAACATTCAGTACTTC.

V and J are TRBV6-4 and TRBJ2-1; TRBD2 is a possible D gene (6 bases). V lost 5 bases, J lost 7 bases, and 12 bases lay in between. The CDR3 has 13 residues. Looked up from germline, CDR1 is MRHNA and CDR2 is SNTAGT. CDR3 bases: TGTGCCAGCAGTTCCTTAAGCGGGAATGAGCAGTTCTTC. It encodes CASSSLSGNEQFF.

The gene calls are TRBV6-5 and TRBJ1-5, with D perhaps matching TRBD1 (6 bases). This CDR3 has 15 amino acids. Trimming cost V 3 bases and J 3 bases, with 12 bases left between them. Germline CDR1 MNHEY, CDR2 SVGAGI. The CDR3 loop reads CASSYQRDTNQPQHF. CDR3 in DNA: TGTGCCAGCAGTTATCAGAGGGACACCAATCAGCCCCAGCATTTT.

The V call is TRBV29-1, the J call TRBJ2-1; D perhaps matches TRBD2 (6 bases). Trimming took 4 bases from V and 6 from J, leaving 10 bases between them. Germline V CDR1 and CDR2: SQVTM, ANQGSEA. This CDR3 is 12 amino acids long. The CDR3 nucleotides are TGCAGCGTTGTACTAGCCCTCAATGAGCAGTTCTTC. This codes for CSVVLALNEQFF.

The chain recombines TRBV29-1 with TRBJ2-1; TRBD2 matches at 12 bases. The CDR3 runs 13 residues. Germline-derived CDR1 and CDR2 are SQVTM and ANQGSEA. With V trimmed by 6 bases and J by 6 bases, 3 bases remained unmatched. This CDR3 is CSVGTSGPNEQFF. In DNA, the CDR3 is TGCAGCGTCGGGACTAGCGGGCCCAATGAGCAGTTCTTC.

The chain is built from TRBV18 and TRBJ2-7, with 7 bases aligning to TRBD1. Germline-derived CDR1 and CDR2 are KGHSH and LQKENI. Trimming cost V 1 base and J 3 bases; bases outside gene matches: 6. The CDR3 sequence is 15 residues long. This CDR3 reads CASSPLDREDYEQYF. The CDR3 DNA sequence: TGTGCCAGCTCACCACTTGACAGGGAAGACTACGAGCAGTACTTC. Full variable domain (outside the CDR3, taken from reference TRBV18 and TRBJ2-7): NAGVMQNPRHLVRRRGQEARLRCSPMKGHSHVYWYRQLPEEGLKFMVYLQKENIIDESGMPKERFSAEFPKEGPSILRIQQVVRGDSAAYFCASSPLDREDYEQYFGPGTRLTVT.

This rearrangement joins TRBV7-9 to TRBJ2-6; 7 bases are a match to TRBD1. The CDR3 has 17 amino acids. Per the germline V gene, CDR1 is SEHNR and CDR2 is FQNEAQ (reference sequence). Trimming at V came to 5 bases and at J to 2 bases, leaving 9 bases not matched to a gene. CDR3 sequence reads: CASSQSGGRTGANVLTF. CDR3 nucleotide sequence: TGTGCCAGCAGCCAATCAGGGGGAAGGACTGGGGCCAACGTCCTGACTTTC.

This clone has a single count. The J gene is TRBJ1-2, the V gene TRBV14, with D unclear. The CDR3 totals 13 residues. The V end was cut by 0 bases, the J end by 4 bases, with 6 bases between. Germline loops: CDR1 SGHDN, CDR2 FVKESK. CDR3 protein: CASSQDLSYGYTF. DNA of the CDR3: TGTGCCAGCAGCCAAGACCTAAGCTATGGCTACACCTTC.

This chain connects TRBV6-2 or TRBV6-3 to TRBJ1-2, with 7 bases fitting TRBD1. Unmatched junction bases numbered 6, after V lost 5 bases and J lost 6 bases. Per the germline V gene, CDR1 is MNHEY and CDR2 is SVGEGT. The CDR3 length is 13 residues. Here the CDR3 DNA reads TGTGCCAGCAGTCTCCGACAGGGCAATGGCTACACCTTC. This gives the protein CASSLRQGNGYTF.

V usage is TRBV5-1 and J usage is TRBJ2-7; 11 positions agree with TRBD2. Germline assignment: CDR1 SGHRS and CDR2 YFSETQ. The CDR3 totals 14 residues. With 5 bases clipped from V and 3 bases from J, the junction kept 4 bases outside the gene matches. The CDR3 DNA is TGCGCCAGCAGAACCGGGACTAGCGGCTACGAGCAGTACTTC. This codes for CASRTGTSGYEQYF.

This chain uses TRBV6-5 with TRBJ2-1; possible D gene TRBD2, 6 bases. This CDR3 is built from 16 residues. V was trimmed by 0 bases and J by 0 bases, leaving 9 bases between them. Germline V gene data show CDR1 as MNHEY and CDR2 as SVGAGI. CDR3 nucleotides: TGTGCCAGCAGTTACTCCCTAGCGAGCTCCTACAATGAGCAGTTCTTC. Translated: CASSYSLASSYNEQFF.

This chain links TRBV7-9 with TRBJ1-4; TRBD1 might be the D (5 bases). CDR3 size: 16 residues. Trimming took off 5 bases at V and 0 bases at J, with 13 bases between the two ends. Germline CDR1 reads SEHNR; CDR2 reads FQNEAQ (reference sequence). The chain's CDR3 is CASSRGRGATNEKLFF. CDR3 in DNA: TGTGCCAGCAGCCGCGGGCGGGGGGCAACTAATGAAAAACTGTTTTTT.

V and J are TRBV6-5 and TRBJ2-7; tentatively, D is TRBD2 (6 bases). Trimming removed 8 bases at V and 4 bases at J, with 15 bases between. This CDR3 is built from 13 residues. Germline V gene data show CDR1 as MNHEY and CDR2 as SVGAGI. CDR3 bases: TGTGCCAGCGAACGACTAGGAGTATACGAGCAGTACTTC. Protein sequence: CASERLGVYEQYF.

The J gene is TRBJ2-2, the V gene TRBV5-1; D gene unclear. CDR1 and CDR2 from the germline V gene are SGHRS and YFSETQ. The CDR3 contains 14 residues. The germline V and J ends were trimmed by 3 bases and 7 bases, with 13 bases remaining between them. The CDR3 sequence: CASSSRSSFGELFF. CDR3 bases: TGCGCCAGCAGCTCGAGATCTAGTTTCGGGGAGCTGTTTTTT.

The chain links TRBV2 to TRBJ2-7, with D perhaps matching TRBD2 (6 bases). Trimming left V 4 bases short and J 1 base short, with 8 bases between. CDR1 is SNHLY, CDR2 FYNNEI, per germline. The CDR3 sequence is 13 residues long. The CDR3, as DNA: TGTGCCAGCAGTGGGGACTTTTCCTACGAGCAGTACTTC. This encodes CASSGDFSYEQYF.

DNA of the CDR3: TGCGCCAGCAGCTCGAGGGGGAGCTCCTACGAGCAGTACTTC. This translates into CASSSRGSSYEQYF. The chain combines TRBV5-1 with TRBJ2-7; D might be TRBD1 (6 bases). In germline, CDR1 is SGHRS, CDR2 YFSETQ. Trimming removed 3 bases from V and 0 bases from J, with 10 bases in between. The CDR3 contains 14 residues.